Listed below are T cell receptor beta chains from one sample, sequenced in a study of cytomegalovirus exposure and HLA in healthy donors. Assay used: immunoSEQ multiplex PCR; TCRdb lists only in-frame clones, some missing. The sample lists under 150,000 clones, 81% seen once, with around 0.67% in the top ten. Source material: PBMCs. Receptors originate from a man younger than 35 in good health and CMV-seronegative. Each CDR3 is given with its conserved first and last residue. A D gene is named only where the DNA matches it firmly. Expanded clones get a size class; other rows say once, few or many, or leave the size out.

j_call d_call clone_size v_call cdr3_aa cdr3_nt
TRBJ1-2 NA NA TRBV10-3 CAIFSRNNYGYTF TGTGCCATCTTTTCCAGAAACAACTATGGCTACACCTTC
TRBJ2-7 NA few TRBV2 CASRAGVEQYF TGTGCCAGCAGGGCAGGGGTCGAGCAGTACTTC
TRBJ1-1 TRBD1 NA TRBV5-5 CASSVDRGHTEAFF TGTGCCAGCAGCGTAGACAGGGGGCACACTGAAGCTTTCTTT
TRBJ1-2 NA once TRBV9 CASSPVGQGRRGYGYTF TGTGCCAGCAGCCCCGTCGGGCAGGGGCGAAGGGGCTATGGCTACACCTTC
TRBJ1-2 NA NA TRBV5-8 CASSLLLVGQSYGYTF TGTGCCAGCAGCTTACTCCTCGTGGGGCAGAGCTATGGCTACACCTTC
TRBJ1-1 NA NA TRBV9 CASSGRDDSSGDTEAFF TGTGCCAGCAGCGGTAGGGACGACAGTTCAGGGGACACTGAAGCTTTCTTT
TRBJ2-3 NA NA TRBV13 CASSLRRGDTQYF TGTGCCAGCAGCTTACGCCGGGGAGATACGCAGTATTTT
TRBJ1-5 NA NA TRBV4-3 CASSQDFDSDQPQHF TGCGCCAGCAGCCAAGATTTCGACAGTGATCAGCCCCAGCATTTT
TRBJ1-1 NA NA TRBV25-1 CATAPHDIYLTEAFF TGTGCCACCGCACCTCACGACATCTACCTTACTGAAGCTTTCTTT
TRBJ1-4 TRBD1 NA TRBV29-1 CSVVGQGRKLFF TGCAGCGTTGTGGGACAGGGGAGAAAACTGTTTTTT
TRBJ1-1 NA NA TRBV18 CASSSGGLLVNTEAFF TGTGCCAGCTCCTCGGGGGGGCTATTGGTGAACACTGAAGCTTTCTTT
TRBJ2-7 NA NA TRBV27 CASRGRASYEQYF TGTGCCAGCCGAGGCAGGGCTTCCTACGAGCAGTACTTC
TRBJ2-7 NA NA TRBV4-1 CASSQPGTYEQYF TGCGCCAGCAGCCAGCCAGGAACCTACGAGCAGTACTTC
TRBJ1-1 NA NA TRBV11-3 CASSSPGYTEAFF TGTGCCAGCAGTTCGCCGGGGTACACTGAAGCTTTCTTT
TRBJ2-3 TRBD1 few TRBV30 CAWSRDSIFSTDTQYF TGTGCCTGGAGTAGGGACAGTATTTTCAGCACAGATACGCAGTATTTT
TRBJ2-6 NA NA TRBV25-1 CASTRSSGANVLTF TGTGCCAGCACCCGGTCGTCTGGGGCCAACGTCCTGACTTTC
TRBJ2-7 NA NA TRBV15 CATSSDSLSYEQYF TGTGCCACCAGCAGCGACTCCCTTTCCTACGAGCAGTACTTC
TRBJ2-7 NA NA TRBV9 CASSVADEQYF TGTGCCAGCAGCGTAGCGGACGAGCAGTACTTC
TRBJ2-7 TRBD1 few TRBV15 CATSSAGTGSYEQYF TGTGCCACCAGCAGCGCCGGGACAGGGTCCTACGAGCAGTACTTC
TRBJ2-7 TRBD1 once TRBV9 CASSAKRGTGSDEQYF TGTGCCAGCAGCGCAAAAAGGGGGACAGGGTCCGACGAGCAGTACTTC
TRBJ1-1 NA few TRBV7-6 CASSHDRSGDTEAFF TGTGCCAGCAGCCATGACAGGTCCGGGGACACTGAAGCTTTCTTT
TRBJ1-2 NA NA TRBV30 CASYLQGIYGYTF TGTGCCTCGTACTTACAGGGAATCTATGGCTACACCTTC
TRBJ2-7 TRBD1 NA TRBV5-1 CASGPGGTRYEQYF TGCGCCAGCGGCCCAGGGGGAACTAGGTACGAGCAGTACTTC
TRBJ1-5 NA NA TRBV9 CAALGDGTSYSNQPQHF TGTGCCGCCCTCGGGGATGGGACATCCTATAGCAATCAGCCCCAGCATTTT
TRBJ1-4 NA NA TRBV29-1 CSVEERDPGTNEKLFF TGCAGCGTTGAAGAACGGGATCCGGGAACTAATGAAAAACTGTTTTTT
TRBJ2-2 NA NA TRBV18 CASSPRQETGELFF TGTGCCAGCTCACCCAGACAGGAAACCGGGGAGCTGTTTTTT
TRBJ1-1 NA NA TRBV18 CASSPRGQRAEAFF TGTGCCAGCTCACCCCGGGGTCAAAGAGCTGAAGCTTTCTTT
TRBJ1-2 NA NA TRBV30 CAWSPVNYGYTF TGTGCCTGGAGTCCGGTTAACTATGGCTACACCTTC
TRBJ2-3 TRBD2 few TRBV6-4 CASSDVSGGTDTQYF TGTGCCAGCAGTGACGTTAGCGGGGGTACAGATACGCAGTATTTT
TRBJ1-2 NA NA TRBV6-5 CASSAQSYGYTF TGTGCCAGCAGTGCACAGAGCTATGGCTACACCTTC
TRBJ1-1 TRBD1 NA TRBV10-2 CASGDRVGTEAFF TGCGCCAGCGGCGACAGGGTGGGAACTGAAGCTTTCTTT
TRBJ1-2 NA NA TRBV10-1 CASSESPQGTSSF TGCGCCAGCAGTGAGTCTCCGCAGGGGACCTCAAGCTTC
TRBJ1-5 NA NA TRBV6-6 CASSYSGVQPQHF TGTGCCAGCAGTTACTCCGGTGTGCAGCCCCAGCATTTT
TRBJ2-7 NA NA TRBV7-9 CASSLDPTYEQYF TGTGCCAGCAGCTTAGACCCCACCTACGAGCAGTACTTC
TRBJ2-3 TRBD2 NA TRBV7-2 CASSREGGWTDTQYF TGTGCCAGCAGCCGGGAGGGGGGCTGGACAGATACGCAGTATTTT
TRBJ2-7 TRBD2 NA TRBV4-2 CASSQTLAGLREQYF TGTGCCAGCAGCCAAACCCTAGCGGGGCTTCGAGAGCAGTACTTC
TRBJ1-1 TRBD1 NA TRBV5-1 CASSLEDRAITAFF TGCGCCAGCAGCTTGGAGGACAGGGCCATCACAGCTTTCTTT
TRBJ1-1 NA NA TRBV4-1 CASSQGGLLAEAFF TGCGCCAGCAGCCAAGGAGGTTTGCTGGCTGAAGCTTTCTTT
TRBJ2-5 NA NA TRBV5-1 CASSFPGKRETQYF TGCGCCAGCAGCTTTCCAGGGAAGAGGGAGACCCAGTACTTC
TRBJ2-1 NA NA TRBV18 CASSPTRNEQFF TGTGCCAGCTCACCCACCAGGAATGAGCAGTTCTTC
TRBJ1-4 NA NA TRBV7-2 CASSSNRNEKLFF TGTGCCAGCAGCTCGAACAGAAATGAAAAACTGTTTTTT
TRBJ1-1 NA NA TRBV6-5 CASSFTGNTEAFF TGTGCCAGCAGTTTCACCGGGAACACTGAAGCTTTCTTT
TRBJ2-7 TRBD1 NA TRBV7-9 CASSLGRTGYEQYF TGTGCCAGCAGCTTAGGGAGGACAGGCTACGAGCAGTACTTC
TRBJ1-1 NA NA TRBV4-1 CASSPPGGGSEAFF TGCGCCAGCAGCCCCCCGGGGGGGGGTAGTGAAGCTTTCTTT
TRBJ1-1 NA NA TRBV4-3 CASSQERVLNTEAFF TGCGCCAGCAGCCAAGAGAGGGTCTTGAACACTGAAGCTTTCTTT
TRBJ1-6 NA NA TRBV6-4 CASSDSQNSPLHF TGTGCCAGCAGTGACTCCCAAAATTCACCCCTCCACTTT
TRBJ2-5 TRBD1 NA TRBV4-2 CASSQPGTGVGETQYF TGTGCCAGCAGCCAGCCGGGGACAGGGGTTGGGGAGACCCAGTACTTC
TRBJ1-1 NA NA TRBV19 CASSITVLNTEAFF TGTGCCAGTAGTATAACAGTCCTGAACACTGAAGCTTTCTTT
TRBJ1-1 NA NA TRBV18 CASSANTGNTEAFF TGTGCCAGCTCAGCAAATACAGGAAACACTGAAGCTTTCTTT
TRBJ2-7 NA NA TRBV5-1 CASSRGDNSYEQYF TGCGCCAGCTCCCGGGGGGACAACTCCTACGAGCAGTACTTC
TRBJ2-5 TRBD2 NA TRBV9 CASSANLAGQGETQYF TGTGCCAGCAGCGCTAACCTAGCGGGGCAGGGAGAGACCCAGTACTTC
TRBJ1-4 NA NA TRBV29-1 CSVDRGENEKLFF TGCAGCGTTGATAGGGGTGAAAATGAAAAACTGTTTTTT
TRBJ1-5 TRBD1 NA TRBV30 CAWSGTGANQPQHF TGTGCCTGGTCCGGGACAGGGGCCAATCAGCCCCAGCATTTT